The clone carrying this TCR beta chain has a handful of counts. The sample is drawn from a study of T-cell memory formation after mild COVID-19. For the study at large: TCR clusters largely stayed donor specific.

The CDR3 is 14 residues long. V shed 5 bases, J shed 7 bases, and the junction held 6 bases outside the gene matches. TCRdb redid the calling of the 5' RACE reads with MiXCR, one entry per CDR3 protein. Of under 600,000 distinct CDR3 sequences listed, about 20% are singletons. V and J are TRBV12-3 or TRBV12-4 and TRBJ2-1, with 9 bases identical to TRBD1. The sample comprised PBMCs or a T cell subset sorted from them (not recorded which). The receptor was isolated from an adult woman who had mild COVID-19 (a few samples of this study predate the infection). Cell type and time point are not known. The chain's CDR3 is CASSPTGGWNEQFF. The CDR3 region has the DNA TGTGCCAGCAGTCCGACAGGGGGATGGAATGAGCAGTTCTTC.